This TCR beta chain was retrieved from a study of shared clonotypes between healthy human individuals. V shed 6 bases, J shed 4 bases, and the junction held 8 bases outside the gene matches. This CDR3 has 14 amino acids. Germline CDR1 is MNHEY and CDR2 is SVGAGI. General study points: The genetic and exposure-history diversity represented was limited by few donors. How much donors shared clonotypes was expected to be affected by sequencing depth. A reduction in generation probabilities was seen for non-shared clonotypes relative to those shared by all four donors.

Notes on this clone: What it recognizes is unknown.

In the sorted-subset replicate PCRs, 200 ng DNA, 25,000 to 30,000 T cell genomes, was used. This table comes from immunoSEQ multiplex PCR, and its TCRdb copy is limited to in-frame clones, with some not included. The table has roughly 2.5 million clones, more than 90% seen once. Source material: naive CD4+ T cells sorted from blood. Subset indicated: CD45RA+ positively selected. This sequence was found in a man younger than 35 in good health. V is TRBV6-5 and J is TRBJ1-2, with 7 nucleotides matching TRBD1. The CDR3 DNA sequence: TGTGCCAGCAGCACGGACAGGAGATCCTATGGCTACACCTTC. This codes for CASSTDRRSYGYTF.